The source of this T cell receptor (beta chain) is a study of shared clonotypes between healthy human individuals. Generated by immunoSEQ multiplex PCR, the TCRdb table keeps only in-frame clones and is missing some. The sample holds a few hundred thousand clones, roughly 78% seen once. The ends were cut back, 1 base at V and 3 bases at J, with 9 bases in the middle. Germline loops: CDR1 MGHDK, CDR2 SYGVNS. This CDR3 has 14 residues. This chain joins TRBV25-1 and TRBJ2-5, with D hard to call. Sequences were obtained from PBMCs. This sequence originates from a woman aged 40 to 49 in good health. Some clones in this sample may be carry-over from other donors' samples. In DNA, the CDR3 is TGTGCCAGCAGTGAATTGTACAGAGAAGAGACCCAGTACTTC. Translated, it gives CASSELYREETQYF.